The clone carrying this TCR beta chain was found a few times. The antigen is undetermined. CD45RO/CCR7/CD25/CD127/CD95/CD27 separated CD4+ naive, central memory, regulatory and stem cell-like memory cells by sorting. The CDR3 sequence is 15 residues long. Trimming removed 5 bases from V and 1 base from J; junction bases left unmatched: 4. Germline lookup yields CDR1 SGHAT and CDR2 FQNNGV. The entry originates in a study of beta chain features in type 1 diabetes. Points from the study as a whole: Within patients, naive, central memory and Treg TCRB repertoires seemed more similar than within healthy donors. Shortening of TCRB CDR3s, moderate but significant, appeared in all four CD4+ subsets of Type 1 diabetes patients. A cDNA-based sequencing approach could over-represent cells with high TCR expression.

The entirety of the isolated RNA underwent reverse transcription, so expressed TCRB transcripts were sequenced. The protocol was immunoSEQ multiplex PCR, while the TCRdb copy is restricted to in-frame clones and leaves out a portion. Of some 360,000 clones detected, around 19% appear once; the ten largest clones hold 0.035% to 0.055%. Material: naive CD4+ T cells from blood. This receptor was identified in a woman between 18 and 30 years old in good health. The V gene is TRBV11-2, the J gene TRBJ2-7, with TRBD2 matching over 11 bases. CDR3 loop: CASSPRLAGSYEQYF. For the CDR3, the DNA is TGTGCCAGCAGCCCTCGACTAGCGGGATCCTACGAGCAGTACTTC.